This T cell receptor (beta chain) is from a study of blood T cell repertoires in COVID-19. The CDR3 loop spans 18 amino acids. Germline CDR1 is MDHEN and CDR2 is SYDVKM. Trimming pared 5 bases from V and 3 bases from J, leaving 24 bases between. Assay: immunoSEQ multiplex PCR; the TCRdb copy retains only in-frame clones and omits some. This table holds around 130,000 clones, around 89% found once. Input material: peripheral blood. The chain has TRBV28 and TRBJ2-3; tentatively, D is TRBD1 (6 bases). This clonotype was obtained from a man aged 65 to 85 with active COVID-19. CDR3 amino acids: CASSPASTGWGGTDTQYF. In DNA form, the CDR3 reads TGTGCCAGCAGTCCCGCTTCAACAGGGTGGGGCGGGACAGATACGCAGTATTTT.